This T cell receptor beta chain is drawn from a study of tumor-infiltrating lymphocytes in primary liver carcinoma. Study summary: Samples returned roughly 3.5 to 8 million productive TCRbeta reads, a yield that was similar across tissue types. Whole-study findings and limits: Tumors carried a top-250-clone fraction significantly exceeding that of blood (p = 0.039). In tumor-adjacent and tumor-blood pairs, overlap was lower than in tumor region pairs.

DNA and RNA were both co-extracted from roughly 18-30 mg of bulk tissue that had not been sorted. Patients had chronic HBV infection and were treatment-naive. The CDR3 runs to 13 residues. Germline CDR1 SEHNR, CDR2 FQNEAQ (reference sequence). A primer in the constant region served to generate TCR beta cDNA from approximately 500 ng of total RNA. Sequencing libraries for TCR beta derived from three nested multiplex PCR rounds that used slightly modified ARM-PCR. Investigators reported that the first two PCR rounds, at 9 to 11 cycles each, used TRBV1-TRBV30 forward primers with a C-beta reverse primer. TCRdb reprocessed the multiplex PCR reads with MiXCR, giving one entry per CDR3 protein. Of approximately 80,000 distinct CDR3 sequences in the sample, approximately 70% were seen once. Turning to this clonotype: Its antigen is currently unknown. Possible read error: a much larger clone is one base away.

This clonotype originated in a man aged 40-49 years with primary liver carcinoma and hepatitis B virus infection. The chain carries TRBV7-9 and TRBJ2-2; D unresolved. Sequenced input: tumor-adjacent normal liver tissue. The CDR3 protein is CTSSFMDTGELFF. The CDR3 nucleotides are TGTACCAGCAGCTTTATGGACACCGGGGAGCTGTTTTTT.